This T cell receptor beta chain is drawn from a study of blood T cell repertoires in COVID-19. The assay was immunoSEQ multiplex PCR, and TCRdb's table has in-frame clones only and misses some. This sample carries 150,000 to 200,000 clones, about 86% of them seen once, and the ten largest clones take roughly an eighth. This CDR3 comprises 14 residues. Trimming at V came to 5 bases and at J to 3 bases, leaving 3 bases not matched to a gene. Germline V gene sequence: CDR1 ENHRY, CDR2 SYGVKD. The chain uses TRBV10-3 and TRBJ2-7; 11 bases are shared with TRBD1. This sequence was found in a woman in her 70s with COVID-19, enrolled during active disease. Sequencing was performed on peripheral blood. Written as DNA, the CDR3 is TGTGCCATCAGTCCCGGGACAGGGGGCTACGAGCAGTACTTC. The encoded protein is CAISPGTGGYEQYF.